One sample yielded the 15 T cell receptor beta chains listed below, sequenced in a study of shared clonotypes between healthy human individuals. It was CD45RO-negative cells, positively selected for CCR7, that made up naive CD8 cells, with terminally differentiated effector memory CD45RA+ cells excluded. Here immunoSEQ multiplex PCR was the method, and the copy in TCRdb shows in-frame clones only, minus some. The repertoire includes about 2 million clones, approximately 94% of them detected once, and less than 1.5% sits in the top ten. The sample consisted of naive CD8+ T cells sorted from blood. The receptors were gathered from a man younger than 35 in good health.

V and J are TRBV6-4 and TRBJ2-1; D not resolved. Germline values: CDR1 MRHNA, CDR2 SNTAGT. CDR3 size: 15 residues. Trimming took off 3 bases at V and 4 bases at J, with 13 bases between the two ends. This chain's CDR3 is CASSEIVGKYNEQFF. The CDR3, as DNA: TGTGCCAGCAGTGAAATCGTGGGCAAATACAATGAGCAGTTCTTC.

The chain links TRBV7-3 to TRBJ2-3; 14 nucleotides align to TRBD2. Germline V gene sequence: CDR1 SGHTA, CDR2 FQGTGA. This CDR3 region has 17 residues. V lost 4 bases, J lost 5 bases, and 8 bases stayed unmatched. This chain's CDR3 is CASSSPTSGGAEDTQYF. The DNA for the CDR3 is TGTGCCAGCAGCTCTCCGACTAGCGGGGGGGCCGAAGATACGCAGTATTTT.

The chain is built from TRBV6-5 and TRBJ2-7; 7 bases align to TRBD1. Germline V CDR1 and CDR2: MNHEY, SVGAGI. This CDR3 spans 15 amino acids. The J segment lost 3 bases and the V segment lost 4 bases, leaving 9 bases of the junction unmatched. This CDR3 reads CASSFGTESIYEQYF. The CDR3 bases are TGTGCCAGCAGTTTCGGGACAGAAAGTATCTACGAGCAGTACTTC.

The chain couples TRBV4-1 to TRBJ1-3; TRBD1 matches 7 bases. V was clipped by 6 bases and J by 1 base; unmatched bases: 6. This CDR3 has 15 amino acids. Germline CDR1 and CDR2: MGHRA and YSYEKL. CDR3 DNA: TGCGCCAGCAGTTCCGACAGGGTATCTGGAAACACCATATATTTT. It yields the protein CASSSDRVSGNTIYF.

J is TRBJ2-7 and V is TRBV9; D might be TRBD1 (5 bases). The CDR3 totals 16 residues. The V end was cut by 0 bases, the J end by 0 bases, with 13 bases between. Looked up from germline, CDR1 is SGDLS and CDR2 is YYNGEE. The CDR3 loop reads CASSVGSWGSSYEQYF. The DNA for the CDR3 is TGTGCCAGCAGCGTAGGAAGTTGGGGCAGCTCCTACGAGCAGTACTTC.

This clone came up a few times. The chain couples TRBV19 to TRBJ1-6, with 10 bases matching TRBD1. The ends lost 5 bases at V and 10 bases at J; junction bases unmatched: 8. CDR3 length equals 15 residues. Germline lookup yields CDR1 LNHDA and CDR2 SQIVND (reference sequence). In DNA form, the CDR3 reads TGTGCCAGTAGTGCTGGACAGGGGGTAGTATCACCCCTCCACTTT. Protein product: CASSAGQGVVSPLHF.

The rearrangement uses TRBV6-5 and TRBJ2-3; no firm D call. Germline V gene data show CDR1 as MNHEY and CDR2 as SVGAGI. The V and J ends lost 2 bases and 0 bases respectively, with 9 bases between them. CDR3 length equals 15 residues. The CDR3: CASSYRRISTDTQYF. CDR3 DNA sequence: TGTGCCAGCAGTTACAGGCGGATTAGCACAGATACGCAGTATTTT.

V is TRBV6-1 and J is TRBJ1-1, with a weak D call TRBD1 (5 bases). Germline assignment: CDR1 MNHNS and CDR2 SASEGT. The CDR3 consists of 15 residues. Trimming left V 3 bases short and J 7 bases short, with 18 bases between. This CDR3 is CASSEVGVLGNEAFF. CDR3 nucleotides: TGTGCCAGCAGTGAGGTGGGGGTGTTAGGTAATGAAGCTTTCTTT.

The rearrangement links TRBV6-1 to TRBJ1-6; D uncertain. V was shortened by 7 bases and J by 4 bases, with 5 bases between the two germline ends. Germline V gives CDR1 MNHNS, CDR2 SASEGT. This CDR3 has 12 amino acids. The CDR3 reads CASKQYNSPLHF. The CDR3 nucleotides read TGTGCCAGCAAGCAGTATAATTCACCCCTCCACTTT.

The chain uses TRBV4-3 and TRBJ1-6, with D hard to call. Germline CDR1 and CDR2: LGHNA and YSLEER. Between the trimmed V and J ends, which lost 4 bases and 6 bases, there was a span of 19 bases. The CDR3 consists of 17 residues. The CDR3 loop reads CASSPDIAWQPNSPLHF. CDR3 nucleotides: TGCGCCAGCAGCCCCGATATAGCGTGGCAGCCTAATTCACCCCTCCACTTT.

The rearrangement joins TRBV10-2 to TRBJ1-2, with 10 nucleotides matching TRBD1. CDR3 length: 14 amino acids. Germline values: CDR1 WSHSY, CDR2 SAAADI. Losses at the gene ends were 7 bases for V and 0 bases for J; bases not matched to a gene: 2. CDR3 in DNA: TGCGCCAGCATCGGACAGGGGGCTAACTATGGCTACACCTTC. This gives the protein CASIGQGANYGYTF.

This chain joins TRBV14 and TRBJ2-1, with 16 positions matching TRBD2. Per germline, CDR1 SGHDN and CDR2 FVKESK. The CDR3 runs to 19 residues. J lost 3 bases, V lost 4 bases, and 9 bases had no gene match. This CDR3 reads CASSRTGTSGRALYNEQFF. The CDR3 bases are TGTGCCAGCAGCCGCACCGGGACTAGCGGGAGGGCCCTCTACAATGAGCAGTTCTTC.

About this clone: Other DNA sequences of this sample code for an identical CDR3. This rearrangement joins TRBV9 to TRBJ2-7; 9 bases line up with TRBD2. V was pared by 2 bases and J by 3 bases, with 6 bases of the junction left unmatched. The CDR3 has 15 amino acids. Germline loops: CDR1 SGDLS, CDR2 YYNGEE. The chain's CDR3 is CASSVDSGGSYEQYF. CDR3 sequence (DNA): TGTGCCAGCAGCGTTGATAGCGGGGGAAGCTACGAGCAGTACTTC.

The chain combines TRBV6-5 with TRBJ1-2, with 7 bases lining up with TRBD1. Germline CDR1 and CDR2: MNHEY and SVGAGI. CDR3 length: 13 amino acids. J was trimmed by 10 bases and V by 6 bases; bases with no gene match: 11. For the CDR3, the DNA is TGTGCCAGCAGCCCAACAGGGGTCCCTTTCTACACCTTC. Translated: CASSPTGVPFYTF.

Remarks on this clone: Other DNA sequences in this sample translate to the same CDR3. V and J are TRBV7-9 and TRBJ2-5; maybe TRBD1 (5 bases). Per germline, CDR1 SEHNR and CDR2 FQNEAQ (reference sequence). This CDR3 region has 13 residues. V shed 2 bases and J shed 3 bases, with 7 bases lying between them. In DNA form, the CDR3 reads TGTGCCAGCAGCTTAATCAGGGAAGAGACCCAGTACTTC. This gives the protein CASSLIREETQYF.